Shown below are 8 T cell receptor beta chains from a single sample sequenced in a study of blood T cell repertoires in COVID-19. TCRdb's table, derived via immunoSEQ multiplex PCR, lists solely in-frame clones and lacks some. The table has 250,000 to 350,000 clones, 89% seen once. Sample: PBMCs or T cells enriched from blood (not recorded which). Receptors were obtained from a woman aged 45 to 65 who had been exposed to COVID-19.

The table lists this clone with a count of one. The rearrangement links TRBV2 to TRBJ1-2; tentatively, D is TRBD1 (6 bases). This CDR3 region has 13 residues. The germline CDR1 and CDR2 sequences are SNHLY and FYNNEI. Trimming left V 6 bases short and J 3 bases short, with 11 bases between. The CDR3 DNA reads TGTGCCAGCAGCCAGCAGGGGTACTATGGCTACACCTTC. Translated: CASSQQGYYGYTF.

This sequence joins TRBV21-1 and TRBJ2-3; the DNA was not used to check the table's D call, TRBD2. TRBV21-1 is labeled a pseudogene. The CDR3 contains 18 residues. CDR3 nucleotides: TGTGCCAGCAGCAAAGCGCTCCTAGCGGGGGTCCACATGGATACGCAGTATTTT. This sequence encodes CASSKALLAGVHMDTQYF.

This chain connects TRBV4-2 to TRBJ2-1, with D unresolved. V was clipped by 1 base and J by 9 bases, with 7 bases between them. There are 12 residues in the CDR3. The germline V gene has CDR1 LGHNA and CDR2 YNFKEQ. In nucleotides, the CDR3 is TGTGCCAGCAGCCAAGGCCTTAGTGAGCAGTTCTTC. This gives the protein CASSQGLSEQFF.

The gene calls are TRBV10-3 and TRBJ2-2; a possible D gene is TRBD2 (5 bases). Trimming took 5 bases from V and 4 from J, leaving 20 bases between them. This CDR3 region has 17 residues. CDR1 and CDR2 from the germline V gene are ENHRY and SYGVKD. The DNA for the CDR3 is TGTGCCATCAGTTCCTACGCTGAGGGAACGGGCACCGGGGAGCTGTTTTTT. It is translated as CAISSYAEGTGTGELFF.

This chain connects TRBV7-2 to TRBJ2-3; D unresolved. Trimming shortened V by 4 bases and J by 2 bases, and 7 bases separated the two germline ends. The CDR3 extends over 13 amino acids. Germline V gives CDR1 SGHTA, CDR2 FQGNSA. CDR3 sequence: CASSSQITDTQYF. In DNA, the CDR3 is TGTGCCAGCAGCTCTCAGATCACAGATACGCAGTATTTT.

V and J are TRBV19 and TRBJ1-2; the D gene is possibly TRBD1 (5 bases). The CDR3 runs to 15 residues. Trimming took 5 bases from V and 3 from J, leaving 16 bases between them. Germline V gives CDR1 LNHDA, CDR2 SQIVND (reference sequence). The CDR3 DNA reads as TGTGCCAGTAGTCCAAACCAGGGAAGGGACTATGGCTACACCTTC. This sequence encodes CASSPNQGRDYGYTF. The whole variable domain, filled in from reference TRBV19 and TRBJ1-2, reads DGGITQSPKYLFRKEGQNVTLSCEQNLNHDAMYWYRQDPGQGLRLIYYSQIVNDFQKGDIAEGYSVSREKKESFPLTVTSAQKNPTAFYLCASSPNQGRDYGYTFGSGTRLTVV.

The genes are TRBV6-5 and TRBJ1-6, with TRBD1 matching over 9 bases. In germline, CDR1 is MNHEY, CDR2 SVGAGI. The CDR3 covers 16 residues. V shed 1 base, J shed 5 bases, and the junction held 3 bases outside the gene matches. The CDR3 DNA reads as TGTGCCAGCAGTTACTATGGACAGGGGAATAATTCACCCCTCCACTTT. Translating gives CASSYYGQGNNSPLHF.

The rearrangement uses TRBV11-2 and TRBJ1-1; D might be TRBD1 (5 bases). Trimming took 4 bases from V and 4 from J, leaving 13 bases between them. The CDR3 is made up of 14 amino acids. Germline CDR1 reads SGHAT; CDR2 reads FQNNGV. The CDR3 is CASSSGAGPTEAFF. CDR3 nucleotides: TGTGCCAGCAGCTCCGGCGCAGGGCCCACTGAAGCTTTCTTT.